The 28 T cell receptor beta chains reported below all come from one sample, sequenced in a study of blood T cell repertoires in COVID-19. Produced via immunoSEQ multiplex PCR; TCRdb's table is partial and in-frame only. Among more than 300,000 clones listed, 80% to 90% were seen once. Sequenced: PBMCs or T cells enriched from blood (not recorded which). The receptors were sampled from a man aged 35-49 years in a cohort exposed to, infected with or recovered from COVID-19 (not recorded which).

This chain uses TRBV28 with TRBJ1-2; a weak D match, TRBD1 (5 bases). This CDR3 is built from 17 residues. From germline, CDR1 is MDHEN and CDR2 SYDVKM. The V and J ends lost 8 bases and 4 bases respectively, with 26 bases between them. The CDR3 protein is CASFALGGGTEGYGYTF. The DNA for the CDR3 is TGTGCCAGCTTTGCCCTGGGTGGGGGGACGGAAGGCTATGGCTACACCTTC.

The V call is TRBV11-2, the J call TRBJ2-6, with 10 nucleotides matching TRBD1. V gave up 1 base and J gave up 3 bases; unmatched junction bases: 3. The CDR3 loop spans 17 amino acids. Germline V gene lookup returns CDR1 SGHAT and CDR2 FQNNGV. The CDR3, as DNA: TGTGCCAGCAGCTTAGGACAGGGGGCGGGTGGGGCCAACGTCCTGACTTTC. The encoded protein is CASSLGQGAGGANVLTF.

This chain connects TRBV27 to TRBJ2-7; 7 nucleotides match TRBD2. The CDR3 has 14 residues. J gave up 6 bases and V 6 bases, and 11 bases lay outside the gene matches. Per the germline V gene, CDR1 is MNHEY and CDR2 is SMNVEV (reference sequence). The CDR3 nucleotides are TGTGCCAGCAGGGGGGACTATCGGACCGTCGAGCAGTACTTC. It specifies CASRGDYRTVEQYF.

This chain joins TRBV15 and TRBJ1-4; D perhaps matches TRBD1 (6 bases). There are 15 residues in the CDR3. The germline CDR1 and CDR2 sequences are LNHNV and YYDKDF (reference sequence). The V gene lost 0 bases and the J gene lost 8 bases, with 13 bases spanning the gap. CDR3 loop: CATSRDQTRGEKLFF. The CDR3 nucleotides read TGTGCCACCAGCAGAGATCAGACCAGGGGAGAAAAACTGTTTTTT.

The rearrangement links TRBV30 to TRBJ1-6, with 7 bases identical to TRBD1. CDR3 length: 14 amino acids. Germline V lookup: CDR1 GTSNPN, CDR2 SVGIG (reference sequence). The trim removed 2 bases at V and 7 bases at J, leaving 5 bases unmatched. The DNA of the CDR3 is TGTGCCTGGAGTTTACCGGGACAGAATTCACCCCTCCACTTT. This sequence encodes CAWSLPGQNSPLHF.

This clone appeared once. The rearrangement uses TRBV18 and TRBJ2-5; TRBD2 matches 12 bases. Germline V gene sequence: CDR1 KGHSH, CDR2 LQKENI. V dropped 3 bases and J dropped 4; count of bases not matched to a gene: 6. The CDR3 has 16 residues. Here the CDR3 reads CASSPTSGRLTETQYF. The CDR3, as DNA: TGTGCCAGCTCACCGACTAGCGGGAGACTCACAGAGACCCAGTACTTC.

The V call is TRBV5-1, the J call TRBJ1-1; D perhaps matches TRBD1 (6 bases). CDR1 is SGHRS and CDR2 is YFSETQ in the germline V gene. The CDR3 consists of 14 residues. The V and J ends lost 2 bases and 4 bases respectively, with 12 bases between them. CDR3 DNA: TGCGCCAGCAGCTTCGCGGGGGGCAGCACTGAAGCTTTCTTT. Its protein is CASSFAGGSTEAFF.

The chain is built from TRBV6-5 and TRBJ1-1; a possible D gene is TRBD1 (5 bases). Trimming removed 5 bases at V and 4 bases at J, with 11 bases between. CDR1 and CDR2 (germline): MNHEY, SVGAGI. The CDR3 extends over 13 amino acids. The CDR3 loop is CASSPGGVTEAFF. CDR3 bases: TGTGCCAGCAGTCCCGGGGGGGTCACTGAAGCTTTCTTT.

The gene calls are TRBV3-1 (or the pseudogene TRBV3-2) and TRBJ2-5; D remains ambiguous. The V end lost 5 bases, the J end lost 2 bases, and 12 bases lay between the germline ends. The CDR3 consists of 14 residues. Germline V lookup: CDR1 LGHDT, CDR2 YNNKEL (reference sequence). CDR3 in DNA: TGTGCCAGCAGCGCCCTAAGCCGACAAGAGACCCAGTACTTC. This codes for CASSALSRQETQYF.

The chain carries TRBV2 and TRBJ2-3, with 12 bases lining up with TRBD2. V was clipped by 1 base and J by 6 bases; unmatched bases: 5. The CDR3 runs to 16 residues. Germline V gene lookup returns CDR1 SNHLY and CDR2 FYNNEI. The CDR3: CASSEVRLAGEDTQYF. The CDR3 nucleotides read TGTGCCAGCAGTGAAGTAAGACTAGCGGGAGAGGATACGCAGTATTTT. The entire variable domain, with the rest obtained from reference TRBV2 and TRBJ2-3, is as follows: EPEVTQTPSHQVTQMGQEVILRCVPISNHLYFYWYRQILGQKVEFLVSFYNNEISEKSEIFDDQFSVERPDGSNFTLKIRSTKLEDSAMYFCASSEVRLAGEDTQYFGPGTRLTVL.

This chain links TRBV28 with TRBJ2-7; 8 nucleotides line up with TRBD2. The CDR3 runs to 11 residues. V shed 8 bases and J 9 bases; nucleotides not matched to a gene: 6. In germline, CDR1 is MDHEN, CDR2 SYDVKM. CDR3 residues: CASQDLAGQYF. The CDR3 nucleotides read TGTGCCAGCCAAGACCTAGCGGGGCAGTACTTC.

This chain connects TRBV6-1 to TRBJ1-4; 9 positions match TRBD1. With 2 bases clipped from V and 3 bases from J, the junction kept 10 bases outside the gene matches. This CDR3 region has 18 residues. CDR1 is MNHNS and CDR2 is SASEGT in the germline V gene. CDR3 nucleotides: TGTGCCAGCAGTGAATGGCTCGGACAGGGGATGGCTAATGAAAAACTGTTTTTT. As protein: CASSEWLGQGMANEKLFF.

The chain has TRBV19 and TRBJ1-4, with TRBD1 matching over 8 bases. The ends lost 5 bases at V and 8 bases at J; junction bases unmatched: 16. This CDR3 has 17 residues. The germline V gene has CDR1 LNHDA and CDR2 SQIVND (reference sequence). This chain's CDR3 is CASSVVRQGPKEEKLFF. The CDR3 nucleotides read TGTGCCAGTAGTGTAGTCAGACAGGGGCCAAAAGAGGAAAAACTGTTTTTT. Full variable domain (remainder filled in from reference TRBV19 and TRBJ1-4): DGGITQSPKYLFRKEGQNVTLSCEQNLNHDAMYWYRQDPGQGLRLIYYSQIVNDFQKGDIAEGYSVSREKKESFPLTVTSAQKNPTAFYLCASSVVRQGPKEEKLFFGSGTQLSVL.

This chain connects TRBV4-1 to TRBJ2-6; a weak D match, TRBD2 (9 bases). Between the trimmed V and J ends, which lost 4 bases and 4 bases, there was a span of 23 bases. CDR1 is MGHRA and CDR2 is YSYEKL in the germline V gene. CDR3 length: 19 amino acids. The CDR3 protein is CASSPGGGRAMAGANVLTF. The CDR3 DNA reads TGCGCCAGCAGCCCAGGGGGCGGGAGGGCCATGGCCGGGGCCAACGTCCTGACTTTC.

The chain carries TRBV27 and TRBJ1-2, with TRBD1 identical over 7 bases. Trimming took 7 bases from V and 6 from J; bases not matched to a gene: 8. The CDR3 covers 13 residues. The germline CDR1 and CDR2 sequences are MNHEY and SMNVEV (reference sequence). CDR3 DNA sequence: TGTGCCAGCAAGGGAGGCCAGGGGGATGGCTACACCTTC. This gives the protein CASKGGQGDGYTF.

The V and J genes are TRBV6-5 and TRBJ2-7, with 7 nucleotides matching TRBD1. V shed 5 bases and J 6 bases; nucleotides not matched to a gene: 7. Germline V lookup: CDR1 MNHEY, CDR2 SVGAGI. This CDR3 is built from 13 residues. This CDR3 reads CASSLGQVFEQYF. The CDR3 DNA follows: TGTGCCAGCAGTCTTGGACAGGTGTTCGAGCAGTACTTC.

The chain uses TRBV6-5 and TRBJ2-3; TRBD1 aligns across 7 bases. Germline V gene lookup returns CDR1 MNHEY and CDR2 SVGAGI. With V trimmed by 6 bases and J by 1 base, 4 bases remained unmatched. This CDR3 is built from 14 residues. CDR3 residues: CASRGTEGTDTQYF. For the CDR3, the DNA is TGTGCCAGCAGGGGGACAGAAGGCACAGATACGCAGTATTTT.

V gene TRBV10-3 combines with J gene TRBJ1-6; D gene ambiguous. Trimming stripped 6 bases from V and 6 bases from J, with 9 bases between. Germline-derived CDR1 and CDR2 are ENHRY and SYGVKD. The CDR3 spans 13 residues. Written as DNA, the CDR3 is TGTGCCATCAGACCCGGAGGTAATTCACCCCTCCACTTT. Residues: CAIRPGGNSPLHF.

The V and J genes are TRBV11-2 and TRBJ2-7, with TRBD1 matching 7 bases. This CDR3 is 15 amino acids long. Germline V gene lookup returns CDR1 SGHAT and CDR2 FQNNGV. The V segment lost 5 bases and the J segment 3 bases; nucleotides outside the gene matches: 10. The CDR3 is CASSPSNTGVYEQYF. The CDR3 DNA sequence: TGTGCCAGCAGCCCGTCAAACACAGGGGTCTACGAGCAGTACTTC.

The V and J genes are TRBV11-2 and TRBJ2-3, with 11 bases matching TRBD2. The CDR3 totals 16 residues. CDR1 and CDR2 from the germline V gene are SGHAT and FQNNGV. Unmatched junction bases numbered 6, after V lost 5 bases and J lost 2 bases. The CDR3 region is CASSIIAGGITDTQYF. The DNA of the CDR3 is TGTGCCAGCAGCATTATAGCGGGAGGGATCACAGATACGCAGTATTTT.

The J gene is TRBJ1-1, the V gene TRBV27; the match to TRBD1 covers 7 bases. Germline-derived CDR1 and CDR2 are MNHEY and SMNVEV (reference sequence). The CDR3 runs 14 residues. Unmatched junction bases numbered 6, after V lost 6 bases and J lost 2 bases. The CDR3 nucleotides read TGTGCCAGCAGACTAGACAGGGCCAACACTGAAGCTTTCTTT. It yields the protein CASRLDRANTEAFF.

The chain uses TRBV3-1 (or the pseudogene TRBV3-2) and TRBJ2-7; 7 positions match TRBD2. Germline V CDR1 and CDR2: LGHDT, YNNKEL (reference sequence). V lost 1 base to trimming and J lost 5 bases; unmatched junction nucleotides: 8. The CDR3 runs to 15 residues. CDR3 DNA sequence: TGTGCCAGCAGCCAAGGGGGAGGGGCAAGGGACGAGCAGTACTTC. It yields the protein CASSQGGGARDEQYF.

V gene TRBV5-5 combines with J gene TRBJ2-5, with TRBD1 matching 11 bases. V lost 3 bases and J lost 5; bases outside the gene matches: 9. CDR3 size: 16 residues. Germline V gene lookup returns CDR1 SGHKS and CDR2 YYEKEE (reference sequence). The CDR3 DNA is TGTGCCAGCAGCTACTCCCCCGGGACAGGGGGGGAGACCCAGTACTTC. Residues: CASSYSPGTGGETQYF. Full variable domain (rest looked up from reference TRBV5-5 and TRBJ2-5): DAGVTQSPTHLIKTRGQQVTLRCSPISGHKSVSWYQQVLGQGPQFIFQYYEKEERGRGNFPDRFSARQFPNYSSELNVNALLLGDSALYLCASSYSPGTGGETQYFGPGTRLLVL.

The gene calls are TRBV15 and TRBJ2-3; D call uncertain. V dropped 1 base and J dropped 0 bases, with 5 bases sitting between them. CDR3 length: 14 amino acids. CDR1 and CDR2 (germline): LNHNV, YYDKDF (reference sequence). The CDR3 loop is CATSRVRSTDTQYF. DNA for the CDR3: TGTGCCACCAGCAGAGTCCGGAGCACAGATACGCAGTATTTT.

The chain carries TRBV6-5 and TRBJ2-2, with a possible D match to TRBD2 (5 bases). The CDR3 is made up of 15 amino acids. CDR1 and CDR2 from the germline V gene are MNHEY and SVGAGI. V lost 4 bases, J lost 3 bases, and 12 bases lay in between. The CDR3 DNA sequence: TGTGCCAGCAGTTCGGGTCTGCGGGACACCGGGGAGCTGTTTTTT. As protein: CASSSGLRDTGELFF.

CDR3 loop: CASSWTSGRFTDTQYF. Written as DNA, the CDR3 is TGTGCCAGCAGTTGGACTAGCGGGAGGTTTACAGATACGCAGTATTTT. The rearrangement uses TRBV7-8 and TRBJ2-3, with TRBD2 identical over 14 bases. The V segment lost 6 bases and the J segment 3 bases; nucleotides outside the gene matches: 5. This CDR3 region has 16 residues. Germline V gene data show CDR1 as SGHVS and CDR2 as FQNEAQ.

The chain's CDR3 is CAISVGSGSPQETQYF. The CDR3 DNA reads TGTGCCATCAGTGTTGGTAGCGGGAGCCCCCAAGAGACCCAGTACTTC. J is TRBJ2-5 and V is TRBV10-3; 9 bases align to TRBD2. This CDR3 has 16 amino acids. The germline V gene encodes CDR1 ENHRY and CDR2 SYGVKD. Trimming took 4 bases from V and 1 from J; bases not matched to a gene: 7.

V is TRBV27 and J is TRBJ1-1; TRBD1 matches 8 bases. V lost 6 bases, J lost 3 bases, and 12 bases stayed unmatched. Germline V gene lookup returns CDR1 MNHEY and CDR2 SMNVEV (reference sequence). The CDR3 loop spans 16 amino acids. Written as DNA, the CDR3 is TGTGCCAGCAGGTACCGGGACAGGAGAATAGACACTGAAGCTTTCTTT. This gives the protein CASRYRDRRIDTEAFF.